A selection of T cell receptor beta chains follows, all from one sample in a study of response to subunit inactivated influenza vaccine. One entry per CDR3 protein results from TCRdb running MiXCR on the RT-PCR reads. The sample holds around 480,000 distinct CDR3 sequences; approximately 15% are singletons and the top ten take 3%. The input for sequencing was CD4+ T cells sorted from PBMCs, taken around 25 months after vaccination. These receptors came from a man between 50 and 75 years old who received an inactivated influenza vaccine. The CDR3 runs from the conserved cysteine through the conserved F or W. A D gene is named only where the DNA matches it firmly. Some rows have no size entry. The others give once, few or many, or a class for an expanded clone.

CDR3aa: CASSLAGRGIGNTIYF
CDR3nt: TGTGCCAGCAGCTTAGCGGGCAGGGGAATTGGAAACACCATATATTTT
d_gene: NA
j_gene: TRBJ1-3
v_gene: TRBV7-9
abundance: NA
len: 16

CDR3aa: CASSQESGGSLYNEQFF
CDR3nt: TGTGCCAGCAGCCAAGAAAGCGGGGGTTCTCTCTACAATGAGCAGTTCTTC
d_gene: TRBD2
j_gene: TRBJ2-1
v_gene: TRBV14
abundance: few
len: 17

CDR3aa: CASSQDPSRGTDTQYF
CDR3nt: TGCGCCAGCAGCCAAGACCCCAGCAGGGGAACAGATACGCAGTATTTT
d_gene: NA
j_gene: TRBJ2-3
v_gene: TRBV4-1
abundance: NA
len: 16

CDR3aa: CSATGLAGALSSYNEQFF
CDR3nt: TGCAGTGCGACCGGGCTAGCGGGGGCTCTAAGCTCCTACAATGAGCAGTTCTTC
d_gene: TRBD2
j_gene: TRBJ2-1
v_gene: TRBV20-1
abundance: NA
len: 18

CDR3aa: CASSSGQGKNIQYF
CDR3nt: TGCGCCAGCAGCTCGGGACAGGGAAAAAACATTCAGTACTTC
d_gene: TRBD1
j_gene: TRBJ2-4
v_gene: TRBV5-1
abundance: NA
len: 14

CDR3aa: CSVTGASGNTIYF
CDR3nt: TGCAGCGTCACGGGGGCTTCTGGAAACACCATATATTTT
d_gene: NA
j_gene: TRBJ1-3
v_gene: TRBV29-1
abundance: NA
len: 13

CDR3aa: CSAAPGPLYNEQFF
CDR3nt: TGCAGTGCGGCTCCGGGACCGCTATACAATGAGCAGTTCTTC
d_gene: NA
j_gene: TRBJ2-1
v_gene: TRBV20-1
abundance: NA
len: 14

CDR3aa: CASSTGQGAKETQYF
CDR3nt: TGTGCCAGCAGCACGGGACAGGGGGCGAAAGAGACCCAGTACTTC
d_gene: TRBD1
j_gene: TRBJ2-5
v_gene: TRBV9
abundance: NA
len: 15

CDR3aa: CASSQGREAEKLFF
CDR3nt: TGTGCCAGCAGCCAAGGTCGCGAGGCGGAAAAACTGTTTTTT
d_gene: NA
j_gene: TRBJ1-4
v_gene: TRBV14
abundance: NA
len: 14

CDR3aa: CASSPRRTTSTDTQYF
CDR3nt: TGTGCCAGCAGCCCAAGGCGTACTACTAGCACAGATACGCAGTATTTT
d_gene: NA
j_gene: TRBJ2-3
v_gene: TRBV7-3
abundance: many
len: 16

CDR3aa: CASSQPPINEQFF
CDR3nt: TGCGCCAGCAGCCAACCACCAATTAATGAGCAGTTCTTC
d_gene: NA
j_gene: TRBJ2-1
v_gene: TRBV4-3
abundance: few
len: 13

CDR3aa: CASSQIGISYNEQFF
CDR3nt: TGCGCCAGCAGCCAAATCGGGATCTCCTACAATGAGCAGTTCTTC
d_gene: NA
j_gene: TRBJ2-1
v_gene: TRBV5-1
abundance: few
len: 15

CDR3aa: CASSAQDRGVPVYF
CDR3nt: TGTGCCAGCAGTGCCCAGGACAGGGGAGTCCCAGTGTACTTC
d_gene: TRBD1
j_gene: TRBJ2-4
v_gene: TRBV2
abundance: NA
len: 14

CDR3aa: CASSLDRGPECYTF
CDR3nt: TGCGCCAGCAGTCTCGACAGGGGGCCTGAGTGCTACACCTTC
d_gene: TRBD1
j_gene: TRBJ1-2
v_gene: TRBV23-1
abundance: NA
len: 14

CDR3aa: CATSDPGRELFF
CDR3nt: TGTGCCACCAGTGACCCTGGACGGGAGCTGTTTTTT
d_gene: NA
j_gene: TRBJ2-2
v_gene: TRBV24-1
abundance: NA
len: 12

CDR3aa: CASSALGNQPQHF
CDR3nt: TGTGCCAGCAGCGCACTCGGCAATCAGCCCCAGCATTTT
d_gene: NA
j_gene: TRBJ1-5
v_gene: TRBV9
abundance: NA
len: 13

CDR3aa: CAISASHGGLSYTF
CDR3nt: TGTGCCATCAGCGCGAGTCATGGGGGTCTCTCCTACACCTTC
d_gene: NA
j_gene: TRBJ1-2
v_gene: TRBV10-3
abundance: NA
len: 14

CDR3aa: CASSLGPDNSPLHF
CDR3nt: TGTGCCAGCAGCTTGGGACCGGATAATTCACCCCTCCACTTT
d_gene: NA
j_gene: TRBJ1-6
v_gene: TRBV5-5
abundance: NA
len: 14

CDR3aa: CASGGRGGRVEQFF
CDR3nt: TGTGCCAGCGGAGGGCGGGGAGGGCGAGTGGAGCAGTTCTTC
d_gene: TRBD2
j_gene: TRBJ2-1
v_gene: TRBV6-1
abundance: few
len: 14

CDR3aa: CASSYSRNEQFF
CDR3nt: TGCGCCAGCAGCTACAGCCGGAATGAGCAGTTCTTC
d_gene: NA
j_gene: TRBJ2-1
v_gene: TRBV5-1
abundance: many
len: 12

CDR3aa: CASRQGAGANVLTF
CDR3nt: TGTGCCAGCAGACAGGGCGCTGGGGCCAACGTCCTGACTTTC
d_gene: NA
j_gene: TRBJ2-6
v_gene: TRBV3-1
abundance: few
len: 14

CDR3aa: CASSLVQIQETQYF
CDR3nt: TGTGCCAGCAGCTTAGTGCAGATCCAAGAGACCCAGTACTTC
d_gene: NA
j_gene: TRBJ2-5
v_gene: TRBV7-2
abundance: many
len: 14

CDR3aa: CASSSASGALYNEQFF
CDR3nt: TGTGCCAGCAGCTCAGCTAGCGGAGCGCTCTACAATGAGCAGTTCTTC
d_gene: TRBD2
j_gene: TRBJ2-1
v_gene: TRBV7-2
abundance: NA
len: 16

CDR3aa: CASSLAGTGAHEQYF
CDR3nt: TGTGCCAGCAGCTTGGCCGGGACAGGGGCCCACGAGCAGTACTTC
d_gene: TRBD1
j_gene: TRBJ2-7
v_gene: TRBV7-2
abundance: NA
len: 15

CDR3aa: CASRPGLGTQYF
CDR3nt: TGTGCCAGCAGGCCAGGGTTGGGTACGCAGTATTTT
d_gene: NA
j_gene: TRBJ2-3
v_gene: TRBV12-3/TRBV12-4
abundance: NA
len: 12

CDR3aa: CSVGGRNQPQHF
CDR3nt: TGCAGCGTTGGAGGCCGGAATCAGCCCCAGCATTTT
d_gene: NA
j_gene: TRBJ1-5
v_gene: TRBV29-1
abundance: NA
len: 12

CDR3aa: CASALTYSTDTQYF
CDR3nt: TGTGCTAGTGCTCTGACGTATAGCACAGATACGCAGTATTTT
d_gene: NA
j_gene: TRBJ2-3
v_gene: TRBV12-5
abundance: NA
len: 14

CDR3aa: CATSDFGLVAHNEQFF
CDR3nt: TGTGCCACCAGTGATTTCGGACTAGTGGCCCACAATGAGCAGTTCTTC
d_gene: TRBD2
j_gene: TRBJ2-1
v_gene: TRBV24-1
abundance: few
len: 16

CDR3aa: CASSQRLLYEQYF
CDR3nt: TGTGCCAGCAGCCAGAGACTATTGTACGAGCAGTACTTC
d_gene: NA
j_gene: TRBJ2-7
v_gene: TRBV7-2
abundance: NA
len: 13

CDR3aa: CASSPRAKWGDTDTQYF
CDR3nt: TGTGCCAGCAGTCCACGAGCGAAATGGGGGGACACAGATACGCAGTATTTT
d_gene: NA
j_gene: TRBJ2-3
v_gene: TRBV25-1
abundance: NA
len: 17

CDR3aa: CASGRPRYGYTF
CDR3nt: TGTGCCAGCGGACGGCCTAGATATGGCTACACCTTC
d_gene: NA
j_gene: TRBJ1-2
v_gene: TRBV12-3/TRBV12-4
abundance: NA
len: 12

CDR3aa: CASSFPPADTQYF
CDR3nt: TGTGCCAGCAGCTTCCCGCCCGCAGATACGCAGTATTTT
d_gene: NA
j_gene: TRBJ2-3
v_gene: TRBV5-4
abundance: few
len: 13

CDR3aa: CASSKSRDSFLCEQYF
CDR3nt: TGTGCCAGCAGCAAATCCCGGGACTCCTTTTTGTGCGAGCAGTACTTC
d_gene: NA
j_gene: TRBJ2-7
v_gene: TRBV21-1
abundance: NA
len: 16

CDR3aa: CSVEDQEKWGYGYTF
CDR3nt: TGCAGCGTTGAAGATCAGGAGAAGTGGGGCTATGGCTACACCTTC
d_gene: NA
j_gene: TRBJ1-2
v_gene: TRBV29-1
abundance: many
len: 15

CDR3aa: CTSSLSTDAYETQYF
CDR3nt: TGTACCAGCAGTTTATCGACTGATGCGTACGAGACCCAGTACTTC
d_gene: NA
j_gene: TRBJ2-5
v_gene: TRBV27
abundance: NA
len: 15

CDR3aa: CAISEFANPSYEQYF
CDR3nt: TGTGCCATCAGTGAGTTTGCTAACCCGTCCTACGAGCAGTACTTC
d_gene: NA
j_gene: TRBJ2-7
v_gene: TRBV10-3
abundance: few
len: 15

CDR3aa: CAWKKTDLTYEQYF
CDR3nt: TGTGCCTGGAAGAAGACAGACCTAACCTACGAGCAGTACTTC
d_gene: NA
j_gene: TRBJ2-7
v_gene: TRBV30
abundance: few
len: 14

CDR3aa: CASSVGNYEQYF
CDR3nt: TGTGCCAGCAGTGTGGGGAACTACGAGCAGTACTTC
d_gene: NA
j_gene: TRBJ2-7
v_gene: TRBV12-3/TRBV12-4
abundance: few
len: 12

CDR3aa: CSATSGTSGRKAYNEQFF
CDR3nt: TGCAGTGCTACTTCCGGGACTAGCGGGAGAAAGGCCTACAATGAGCAGTTCTTC
d_gene: TRBD2
j_gene: TRBJ2-1
v_gene: TRBV20-1
abundance: NA
len: 18

CDR3aa: CASSYSATGGYNEQFF
CDR3nt: TGTGCCAGCAGTTACTCGGCGACAGGGGGCTACAATGAGCAGTTCTTC
d_gene: TRBD1
j_gene: TRBJ2-1
v_gene: TRBV6-5
abundance: few
len: 16

CDR3aa: CASSPDPFEGETQYF
CDR3nt: TGTGCCAGCAGCCCAGACCCTTTCGAGGGCGAGACCCAGTACTTC
d_gene: NA
j_gene: TRBJ2-5
v_gene: TRBV3-1
abundance: NA
len: 15

CDR3aa: CASSYSRSMNTEAFF
CDR3nt: TGTGCCAGCAGTTACTCCCGCAGTATGAACACTGAAGCTTTCTTT
d_gene: NA
j_gene: TRBJ1-1
v_gene: TRBV6-5
abundance: few
len: 15